The sequence of this T cell receptor beta chain was determined in a study of blood T cell repertoires in COVID-19. Study context: The United States, Italy and Spain provided the acute and convalescent COVID-19 samples.

V lost 0 bases and J lost 9, with 12 bases in between. The length of the CDR3 is 14 residues. Germline V lookup: CDR1 LGHNA, CDR2 YSLEER. Only a few counts were recorded for this clone. The study recruited people aged about 18 to 90 years across about two dozen US areas. Participant-reported clinical history was the basis for cohort assignment. The repertoire was sequenced with immunoSEQ multiplex PCR; TCRdb's copy has only in-frame clones and lacks some. The sample yields some 290,000 clones, over 90% seen once. Sequencing was performed on PBMCs or T cells enriched from blood (not recorded which). The sequence was obtained from a woman aged 25 to 45 who had been exposed to COVID-19. The V call is TRBV4-3, the J call TRBJ2-1, with D possibly TRBD1 on 6 matching bases. CDR3: CASSQDTRDTEQFF. The CDR3 DNA sequence: TGCGCCAGCAGCCAAGATACCCGGGACACTGAGCAGTTCTTC.